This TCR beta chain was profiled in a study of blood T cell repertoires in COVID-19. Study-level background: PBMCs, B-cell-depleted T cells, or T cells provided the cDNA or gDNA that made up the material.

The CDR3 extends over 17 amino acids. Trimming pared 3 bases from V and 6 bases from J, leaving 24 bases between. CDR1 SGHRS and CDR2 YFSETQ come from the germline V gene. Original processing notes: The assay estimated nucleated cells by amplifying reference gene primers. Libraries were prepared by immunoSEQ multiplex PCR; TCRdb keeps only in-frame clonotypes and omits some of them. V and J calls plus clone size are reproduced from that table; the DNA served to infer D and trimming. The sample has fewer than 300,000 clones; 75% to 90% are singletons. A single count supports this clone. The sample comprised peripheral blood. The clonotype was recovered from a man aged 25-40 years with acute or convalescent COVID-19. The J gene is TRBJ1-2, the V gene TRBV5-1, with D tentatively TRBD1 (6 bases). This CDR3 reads CASSSGQSRGIINGYTF. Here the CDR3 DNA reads TGCGCCAGCAGCTCCGGACAGAGTAGGGGTATTATTAATGGCTACACCTTC.